The T cell receptor beta chain described here comes from a study of T cell responses to AZD1222 COVID-19 vaccine. The CDR3 extends over 15 amino acids. Germline V gene lookup returns CDR1 KGHDR and CDR2 SFDVKD. V lost 2 bases and J lost 3; bases outside the gene matches: 2. Measured with immunoSEQ multiplex PCR; TCRdb has only the in-frame clones, and not every one. In the table there are around 80,000 clones, more than 85% of which are singletons. This receptor was obtained from an adult who received the AZD1222 COVID-19 vaccine. The source was peripheral blood, collected 28 days after the second AZD1222 dose. The V call is TRBV24-1, the J call TRBJ1-4, with 7 bases fitting TRBD1. The CDR3 DNA is TGTGCCACCAGTGATTCCGGGACAGCTAATGAAAAACTGTTTTTT. It codes for CATSDSGTANEKLFF.